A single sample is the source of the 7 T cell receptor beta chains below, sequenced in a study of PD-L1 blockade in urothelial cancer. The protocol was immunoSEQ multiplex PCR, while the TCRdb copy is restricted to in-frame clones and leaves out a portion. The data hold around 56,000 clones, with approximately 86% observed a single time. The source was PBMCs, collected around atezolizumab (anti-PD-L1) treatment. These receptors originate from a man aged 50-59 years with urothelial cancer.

Written as DNA, the CDR3 is TGTGCCTGGAGTCCACAGGGCAATTCACCCCTCCACTTT. This sequence encodes CAWSPQGNSPLHF. The chain has TRBV30 and TRBJ1-6; possible D gene TRBD1, 6 bases. Trimming left V 2 bases short and J 7 bases short, with 9 bases between. Germline-derived CDR1 and CDR2 are GTSNPN and SVGIG (reference sequence). The CDR3 is made up of 13 amino acids.

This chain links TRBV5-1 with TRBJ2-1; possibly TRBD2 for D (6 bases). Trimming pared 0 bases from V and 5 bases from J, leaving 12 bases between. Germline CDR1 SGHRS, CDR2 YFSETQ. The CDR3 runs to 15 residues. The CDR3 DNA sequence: TGCGCCAGCAGCTTGGAGGGACTTAGAAACAATGAGCAGTTCTTC. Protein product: CASSLEGLRNNEQFF.

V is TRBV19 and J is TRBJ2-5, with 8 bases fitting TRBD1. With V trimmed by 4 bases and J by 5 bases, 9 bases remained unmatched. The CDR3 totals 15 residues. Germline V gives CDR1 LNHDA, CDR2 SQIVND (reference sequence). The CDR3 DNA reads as TGTGCCAGTAGTACCCGACAGGGGATAGGGGAGACCCAGTACTTC. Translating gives CASSTRQGIGETQYF. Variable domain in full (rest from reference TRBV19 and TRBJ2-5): DGGITQSPKYLFRKEGQNVTLSCEQNLNHDAMYWYRQDPGQGLRLIYYSQIVNDFQKGDIAEGYSVSREKKESFPLTVTSAQKNPTAFYLCASSTRQGIGETQYFGPGTRLLVL.

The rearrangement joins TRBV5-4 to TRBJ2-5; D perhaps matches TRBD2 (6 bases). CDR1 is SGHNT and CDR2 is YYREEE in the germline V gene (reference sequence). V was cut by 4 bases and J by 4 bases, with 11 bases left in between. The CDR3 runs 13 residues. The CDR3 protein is CASSPSEGETQYF. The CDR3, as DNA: TGTGCCAGCAGCCCCTCGGAGGGAGAGACCCAGTACTTC.

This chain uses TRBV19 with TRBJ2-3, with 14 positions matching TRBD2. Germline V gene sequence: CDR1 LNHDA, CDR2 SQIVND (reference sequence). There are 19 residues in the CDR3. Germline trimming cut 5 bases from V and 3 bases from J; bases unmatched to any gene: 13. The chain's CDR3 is CASSAATSGRASLTDTQYF. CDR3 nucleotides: TGTGCCAGTAGTGCGGCGACTAGCGGGAGGGCCTCATTAACAGATACGCAGTATTTT.

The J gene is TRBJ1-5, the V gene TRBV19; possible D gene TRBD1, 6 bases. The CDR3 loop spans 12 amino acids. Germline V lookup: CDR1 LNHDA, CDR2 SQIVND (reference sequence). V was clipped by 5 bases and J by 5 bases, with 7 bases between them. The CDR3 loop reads CASSYRDQPQHF. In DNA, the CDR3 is TGTGCCAGTAGTTACAGGGATCAGCCCCAGCATTTT.

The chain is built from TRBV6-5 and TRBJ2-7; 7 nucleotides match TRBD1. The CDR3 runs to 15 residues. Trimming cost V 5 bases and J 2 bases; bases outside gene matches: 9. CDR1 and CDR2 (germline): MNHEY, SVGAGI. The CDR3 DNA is TGTGCCAGCAGTCCCGCGGCAGGGGGACCCTACGAGCAGTACTTC. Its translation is CASSPAAGGPYEQYF.